The 3 T cell receptor beta chains given below trace back to one sample, sequenced in a study of blood T cell repertoires in COVID-19. Data came from immunoSEQ multiplex PCR; TCRdb stores just in-frame clones and leaves some out. The sample holds some 250,000 clones, 80% to 90% seen once. The specimen sequenced was PBMCs or T cells enriched from blood (not recorded which). The origin of the receptors is a woman between 45 and 65 years old who had recovered from COVID-19.

The chain has TRBV5-1 and TRBJ1-2, with no clear D. Trimming removed 2 bases at V and 8 bases at J, with 10 bases between. CDR3 length equals 12 residues. Germline V gene lookup returns CDR1 SGHRS and CDR2 YFSETQ. In nucleotides, the CDR3 is TGCGCCAGCAGCTTTGATCTAGAAGGCTACACCTTC. Translation: CASSFDLEGYTF.

The chain combines TRBV4-2 with TRBJ2-5; 14 bases match TRBD2. The V gene end was trimmed by 5 bases and the J gene end by 2 bases; junction bases not matched to a gene: 4. CDR1 and CDR2 from the germline V gene are LGHNA and YNFKEQ. This CDR3 contains 16 residues. Here the CDR3 reads CASSARTSGRQETQYF. In nucleotides, the CDR3 is TGTGCCAGCAGCGCGCGGACTAGCGGGAGGCAAGAGACCCAGTACTTC.

This chain links TRBV4-1 with TRBJ2-5; TRBD2 agrees at 11 bases. J was trimmed by 4 bases and V by 2 bases; bases with no gene match: 9. Germline V lookup: CDR1 MGHRA, CDR2 YSYEKL. The CDR3 runs to 17 residues. The CDR3 nucleotides are TGCGCCAGCAGCCAACGTCTACTAGCGGGAGCTGGAGAGACCCAGTACTTC. Encoded protein: CASSQRLLAGAGETQYF.